Presented here are 12 T cell receptor beta chains from one specimen sequenced in a study of PD-L1 blockade in urothelial cancer. The method was immunoSEQ multiplex PCR; TCRdb's version includes in-frame clones alone and lacks a portion of them. The sample comprises more than 45,000 clones, over 70% of which are singletons, and around 4.6% rests with the top ten. This sample comprised PBMCs, obtained around atezolizumab (anti-PD-L1) treatment. The receptors originated from a man aged 65 to 85 with urothelial cancer.

The chain combines TRBV7-2 with TRBJ1-2; D call uncertain. The V and J ends lost 5 bases and 4 bases respectively, with 14 bases between them. Looked up from germline, CDR1 is SGHTA and CDR2 is FQGNSA. The CDR3 covers 14 residues. The CDR3 here is CASSKATRIYGYTF. The CDR3 DNA is TGTGCCAGCAGCAAAGCGACTAGAATCTATGGCTACACCTTC.

The rearrangement joins TRBV11-2 to TRBJ2-1; D unresolved. The CDR3 is made up of 17 amino acids. Per germline, CDR1 SGHAT and CDR2 FQNNGV. V shed 1 base and J shed 7 bases, with 20 bases lying between them. CDR3 in amino acids: CASSLAVDISSRNEQFF. The CDR3, as DNA: TGTGCCAGCAGCTTAGCGGTGGATATTAGTAGCAGAAATGAGCAGTTCTTC.

This clone was seen once. V usage is TRBV19 and J usage is TRBJ2-7; a weak D match, TRBD1 (5 bases). The CDR3 sequence is 13 residues long. Germline V gene data show CDR1 as LNHDA and CDR2 as SQIVND (reference sequence). With 3 bases removed from V and 2 bases from J, the gap between germline ends came to 8 bases. CDR3 DNA sequence: TGTGCCAGTAGTATGACAGCTACCTACGAGCAGTACTTC. It translates to CASSMTATYEQYF.

In its sample, this clone was seen once. The J gene is TRBJ2-1, the V gene TRBV5-1; 9 bases map to TRBD2. V was pared by 4 bases and J by 7 bases, with 9 bases of the junction left unmatched. The CDR3 contains 15 residues. Germline lookup yields CDR1 SGHRS and CDR2 YFSETQ. DNA of the CDR3: TGCGCCAGCAGCCCCGGGGCGGGAGGGCAAAATGAGCAGTTCTTC. Protein: CASSPGAGGQNEQFF.

This chain joins TRBV5-4 and TRBJ2-7, with 8 bases fitting TRBD1. Germline CDR1 reads SGHNT; CDR2 reads YYREEE (reference sequence). This CDR3 comprises 14 residues. After removal of 0 bases from V and 5 bases from J, the junction contained 4 bases not matched to a gene. The CDR3 sequence is CASSLGDRGHEQYF. The CDR3 coding sequence is TGTGCCAGCAGCTTGGGAGACAGGGGCCACGAGCAGTACTTC.

The J gene is TRBJ2-3, the V gene TRBV29-1, with TRBD2 identical over 8 bases. CDR3 length: 14 residues. The ends lost 5 bases at V and 0 bases at J; junction bases unmatched: 4. Germline assignment: CDR1 SQVTM and CDR2 ANQGSEA. CDR3 in amino acids: CSVLLAESTDTQYF. CDR3 nucleotide sequence: TGCAGCGTTCTACTAGCGGAGAGCACAGATACGCAGTATTTT.

The J gene is TRBJ2-3, the V gene TRBV9; D perhaps matches TRBD2 (5 bases). CDR1 and CDR2 from the germline V gene are SGDLS and YYNGEE. The CDR3 has 16 amino acids. The V gene lost 3 bases and the J gene lost 1 base, with 15 bases spanning the gap. The CDR3, as DNA: TGTGCCAGCAGCGCCCGGACCCCCGGGGGCACAGATACGCAGTATTTT. It specifies CASSARTPGGTDTQYF.

The V and J genes are TRBV25-1 and TRBJ2-3; TRBD1 matches 7 bases. The germline CDR1 and CDR2 sequences are MGHDK and SYGVNS. The CDR3 loop spans 14 amino acids. Germline trimming cut 3 bases from V and 6 bases from J; bases unmatched to any gene: 6. CDR3 sequence reads: CASSDPTGDDTQYF. In DNA, the CDR3 is TGTGCCAGCAGTGATCCTACAGGGGACGATACGCAGTATTTT. The variable domain in full, with the rest retrieved from reference TRBV25-1 and TRBJ2-3, is EADIYQTPRYLVIGTGKKITLECSQTMGHDKMYWYQQDPGMELHLIHYSYGVNSTEKGDLSSESTVSRIRTEHFPLTLESARPSHTSQYLCASSDPTGDDTQYFGPGTRLTVL.

This clone is termed medium-sized. This rearrangement joins TRBV5-6 to TRBJ1-5; the D gene is possibly TRBD1 (6 bases). This CDR3 region has 14 residues. Trimming took off 2 bases at V and 7 bases at J, with 13 bases between the two ends. From germline, CDR1 is SGHDT and CDR2 YYEEEE. Here the CDR3 DNA reads TGTGCCAGCAGCTTACGGGACACAGGGCAGCCCCAGCATTTT. This codes for CASSLRDTGQPQHF.

V gene TRBV4-1 combines with J gene TRBJ2-2, with a tentative D call TRBD2 (7 bases). The ends were cut back, 0 bases at V and 4 bases at J, with 9 bases in the middle. This CDR3 is built from 15 residues. Per germline, CDR1 MGHRA and CDR2 YSYEKL. This CDR3 is CASSQDRGATGELFF. The CDR3 DNA follows: TGCGCCAGCAGCCAAGATCGGGGGGCCACCGGGGAGCTGTTTTTT.

This clone was picked up a small number of times. In nucleotides, the CDR3 is TGTGCCTGGGAGAGGGCTATCGAGGCTTTCTTT. Its protein is CAWERAIEAFF. The chain recombines TRBV30 with TRBJ1-1; no clear D gene. V lost 5 bases, J lost 11 bases, and 15 bases lay in between. This CDR3 has 11 amino acids. Germline V gives CDR1 GTSNPN, CDR2 SVGIG (reference sequence).

The V call is TRBV2, the J call TRBJ2-7; tentatively, D is TRBD2 (5 bases). V was trimmed by 7 bases and J by 2 bases, leaving 12 bases between them. Germline V gene data show CDR1 as SNHLY and CDR2 as FYNNEI. The CDR3 has 13 amino acids. CDR3 in amino acids: CASNAREPYEQYF. The CDR3 coding sequence is TGTGCCAGCAACGCGAGGGAACCCTACGAGCAGTACTTC. The whole variable domain, filled in from reference TRBV2 and TRBJ2-7, reads EPEVTQTPSHQVTQMGQEVILRCVPISNHLYFYWYRQILGQKVEFLVSFYNNEISEKSEIFDDQFSVERPDGSNFTLKIRSTKLEDSAMYFCASNAREPYEQYFGPGTRLTVT.